The rows below give T cell receptor beta chains drawn from one sample of a study of blood T cell repertoires in COVID-19. Sequencing was performed with immunoSEQ multiplex PCR; in TCRdb, only in-frame clones are kept and a portion is missing. The table lists 70,000 to 100,000 clones, around 90% of them singletons. Material: peripheral blood. Receptors originate from a woman older than 75 with active or convalescent COVID-19. CDR3s include the opening cysteine and the closing phenylalanine or tryptophan. The order of the fields is CDR3 length, D gene, J gene, V gene, clone size, CDR3 DNA, CDR3 protein. D genes are given only for firm matches. Clone size is shown for a subset of rows, as once, few, many or a class of expanded clone.

length: 16; D: -; J: TRBJ1-3; V: TRBV11-2; size: -; DNA: TGTGCCAGCAGCTCCGATGGTATGGGGCGAGGAAACACCATATATTTT; CDR3: CASSSDGMGRGNTIYF
length: 20; D: -; J: TRBJ1-3; V: TRBV6-2/TRBV6-3; size: -; DNA: TGTGCCAGCAGTTACCAGGCCCCAGCCCTCGGACTGTTCTCTGGAAACACCATATATTTT; CDR3: CASSYQAPALGLFSGNTIYF
length: 13; D: -; J: TRBJ2-1; V: TRBV6-6; size: -; DNA: TGTGCCAGCAGCCCACAGGGACCCAATGAGCAGTTCTTC; CDR3: CASSPQGPNEQFF
length: 14; D: -; J: TRBJ2-5; V: TRBV19; size: -; DNA: TGTGCCAGTAGTATAGGTTACAGTGGTGAGACCCAGTACTTC; CDR3: CASSIGYSGETQYF
length: 14; D: TRBD2; J: TRBJ2-7; V: TRBV30; size: -; DNA: TGTGCCTCGAGACTAGCGGGGTTAACCTACGAGCAGTACTTC; CDR3: CASRLAGLTYEQYF
length: 14; D: -; J: TRBJ2-7; V: TRBV19; size: -; DNA: TGTGCCAGTAGTAAGGCGGAAAGCTCCTACGAGCAGTACTTC; CDR3: CASSKAESSYEQYF
length: 14; D: -; J: TRBJ1-4; V: TRBV27; size: -; DNA: TGTGCCAGCAGTTTATCGGCGAGGTTTGAAAAACTGTTTTTT; CDR3: CASSLSARFEKLFF
length: 13; D: -; J: TRBJ1-2; V: TRBV11-2; size: -; DNA: TGTGCCAGCAGCTTACAGGGAGGTTATGGCTACACCTTC; CDR3: CASSLQGGYGYTF
length: 12; D: -; J: TRBJ1-2; V: TRBV7-2; size: -; DNA: TGTGCCAGCAGCTTAACAGGGTATGGCTACACCTTC; CDR3: CASSLTGYGYTF
length: 14; D: -; J: TRBJ2-7; V: TRBV7-2; size: -; DNA: TGTGCCAGCAGCTTACGCAGGGAAACGTACGAGCAGTACTTC; CDR3: CASSLRRETYEQYF
length: 15; D: TRBD1; J: TRBJ2-5; V: TRBV28; size: -; DNA: TGTGCCAGCAGTTTTAACAGGGGGTACCAAGAGACCCAGTACTTC; CDR3: CASSFNRGYQETQYF
length: 14; D: -; J: TRBJ1-1; V: TRBV28; size: -; DNA: TGTGCCAGCAGTTGGTCCAGGGTGAACACTGAAGCTTTCTTT; CDR3: CASSWSRVNTEAFF
length: 13; D: -; J: TRBJ2-1; V: TRBV3-1/TRBV3-2; size: -; DNA: TGTGCCAGCAGCCCCGGGCGGGACGTTGAGCAGTTCTTC; CDR3: CASSPGRDVEQFF
length: 15; D: -; J: TRBJ1-2; V: TRBV5-6; size: -; DNA: TGTGCCAGCAGCCCTGGTGGAGGACTACTCCATGGCTACACCTTC; CDR3: CASSPGGGLLHGYTF
length: 14; D: TRBD2; J: TRBJ2-1; V: TRBV20-1; size: -; DNA: TGCAGTGCTAGTTCCGCGGGAGTTAATAGTGAGCAGTTCTTC; CDR3: CSASSAGVNSEQFF
length: 12; D: -; J: TRBJ2-7; V: TRBV2; size: -; DNA: TGTGCCAGCAGACTGACAGGCTACGAGCAGTACTTC; CDR3: CASRLTGYEQYF
length: 16; D: -; J: TRBJ1-4; V: TRBV5-1; size: -; DNA: TGCGCCAGCAGCTTGGCCGGCGGTGCAACTAATGAAAAACTGTTTTTT; CDR3: CASSLAGGATNEKLFF
length: 15; D: TRBD1; J: TRBJ1-3; V: TRBV3-1/TRBV3-2; size: once; DNA: TGTGCCAGCAGCCAAGGACAGGGGGCTGGAAACACCATATATTTT; CDR3: CASSQGQGAGNTIYF
length: 15; D: -; J: TRBJ2-5; V: TRBV24-1; size: -; DNA: TGTGCCACCTCAGTCCGTGTAGGAGCCCAAGAGACCCAGTACTTC; CDR3: CATSVRVGAQETQYF
length: 15; D: TRBD1; J: TRBJ2-5; V: TRBV7-2; size: -; DNA: TGTGCCAGCAGCTTACGGACAGGTGGATTGGAGACCCAGTACTTC; CDR3: CASSLRTGGLETQYF
length: 15; D: -; J: TRBJ2-7; V: TRBV5-1; size: once; DNA: TGCGCCAGCAGCCCGAACCCTTCTTTTACATACGAGCAGTACTTC; CDR3: CASSPNPSFTYEQYF
length: 16; D: -; J: TRBJ2-3; V: TRBV3-1/TRBV3-2; size: -; DNA: TGTGCCAGCAGCCTAGTTCTGGGGCTGGACACAGATACGCAGTATTTT; CDR3: CASSLVLGLDTDTQYF
length: 13; D: TRBD1; J: TRBJ1-2; V: TRBV6-5; size: -; DNA: TGTGCCAGCAGTTATGGACAGGGGAGAGGCTACACCTTC; CDR3: CASSYGQGRGYTF
length: 19; D: -; J: TRBJ1-4; V: TRBV2; size: -; DNA: TGTGCCAGCAGTAAATCTTCTAATGGGCCCCCGGAACCTAATGAAAAACTGTTTTTT; CDR3: CASSKSSNGPPEPNEKLFF
length: 15; D: TRBD1; J: TRBJ1-6; V: TRBV28; size: -; DNA: TGTGCCAGCAGTACCCCGACAGGGGGCCCCGGGACCCTCCACTTT; CDR3: CASSTPTGGPGTLHF
length: 14; D: -; J: TRBJ2-3; V: TRBV7-7; size: -; DNA: TGTGCTAGCAGCTTGAGTTTAGCGACAGATACGCAGTATTTT; CDR3: CASSLSLATDTQYF
length: 14; D: TRBD1; J: TRBJ1-5; V: TRBV5-1; size: -; DNA: TGCGCCAGCAGCTTAGGGGGCAGCAATCAGCCCCAGCATTTT; CDR3: CASSLGGSNQPQHF
length: 16; D: TRBD1; J: TRBJ2-7; V: TRBV18; size: once; DNA: TGTGCCAGCTCACCACCTTCGACAGGGGCTCTTGGCGAGCAGTACTTC; CDR3: CASSPPSTGALGEQYF
length: 14; D: -; J: TRBJ1-4; V: TRBV19; size: few; DNA: TGTGCCAGTAGTATGGGGACACGCGGGGAAAAACTGTTTTTT; CDR3: CASSMGTRGEKLFF
length: 15; D: -; J: TRBJ2-7; V: TRBV7-9; size: -; DNA: TGTGCCAGCAGCTTAGGAGTCAGGGCAGTCGACGAGCAGTACTTC; CDR3: CASSLGVRAVDEQYF
length: 15; D: TRBD1; J: TRBJ1-1; V: TRBV9; size: -; DNA: TGTGCCAGCAGCGTAGTTGGACAGGGGAACACTGAAGCTTTCTTT; CDR3: CASSVVGQGNTEAFF
length: 14; D: -; J: TRBJ1-4; V: TRBV5-5; size: -; DNA: TGTGCCAGCAGCTTGGGAGGGAGCGGTGAAAAACTGTTTTTT; CDR3: CASSLGGSGEKLFF
length: 15; D: -; J: TRBJ2-5; V: TRBV2; size: -; DNA: TGTGCCAGCATTTTCCCTTCTAGCGTTAGAGAGACCCAGTACTTC; CDR3: CASIFPSSVRETQYF
length: 16; D: -; J: TRBJ1-6; V: TRBV28; size: -; DNA: TGTGCCAGCAGTCCCATAGGCAGGGGTCAGGATTCACCCCTCCACTTT; CDR3: CASSPIGRGQDSPLHF
length: 14; D: TRBD2; J: TRBJ2-1; V: TRBV9; size: -; DNA: TGTGCCAGCAGCGGACTAGCGGGTAACAATGAGCAGTTCTTC; CDR3: CASSGLAGNNEQFF
length: 15; D: TRBD1; J: TRBJ2-3; V: TRBV2; size: once; DNA: TGTGCCAGCAGTGGACAGGGACGCTCAACAAATACGCAGTATTTT; CDR3: CASSGQGRSTNTQYF
length: 12; D: TRBD1; J: TRBJ1-1; V: TRBV6-5; size: -; DNA: TGTGCCACCATAAAGGGGGCGACTGAAGCTTTCTTT; CDR3: CATIKGATEAFF
length: 13; D: -; J: TRBJ1-3; V: TRBV27; size: -; DNA: TGTGCCAGCAGTACCTACGCTGGAAACACCATATATTTT; CDR3: CASSTYAGNTIYF
length: 15; D: TRBD1; J: TRBJ2-2; V: TRBV10-1; size: once; DNA: TGCGCCAGCAGTGAGTCACAGGGGGAGGCCGGGGAGCTGTTTTTT; CDR3: CASSESQGEAGELFF
length: 14; D: TRBD1; J: TRBJ1-1; V: TRBV18; size: -; DNA: TGTGCCAGCTCCCTCGGGACAGGGGGTACTGAAGCTTTCTTT; CDR3: CASSLGTGGTEAFF
length: 15; D: -; J: TRBJ2-5; V: TRBV11-2; size: -; DNA: TGTGCCAGCAGCCGGGCCTTAGCGCCTCAAGAGACCCAGTACTTC; CDR3: CASSRALAPQETQYF
length: 17; D: TRBD2; J: TRBJ2-2; V: TRBV4-2; size: -; DNA: TGTGCCAGCAGCCAAGGGCCTAGCGGTATAAACACCGGGGAGCTGTTTTTT; CDR3: CASSQGPSGINTGELFF
length: 17; D: TRBD1; J: TRBJ1-2; V: TRBV19; size: -; DNA: TGTGCCAGCAGAGGAAGACAGGGCCCTAGCCGGAGCTATGGCTACACCTTC; CDR3: CASRGRQGPSRSYGYTF
length: 13; D: TRBD2; J: TRBJ2-7; V: TRBV10-2; size: few; DNA: TGCGCCAGCCGACTAGCGGGAGGGCGGGAGCAGTACTTC; CDR3: CASRLAGGREQYF
length: 15; D: TRBD1; J: TRBJ2-2; V: TRBV7-2; size: -; DNA: TGTGCCAGCAGCACCCACAGGGGTGGGGCCGGGGAGCTGTTTTTT; CDR3: CASSTHRGGAGELFF
length: 17; D: -; J: TRBJ2-3; V: TRBV10-1; size: once; DNA: TGCGCCAGCAGTGAGGGAGTTCGGCGGGAACGGACAGATACGCAGTATTTT; CDR3: CASSEGVRRERTDTQYF